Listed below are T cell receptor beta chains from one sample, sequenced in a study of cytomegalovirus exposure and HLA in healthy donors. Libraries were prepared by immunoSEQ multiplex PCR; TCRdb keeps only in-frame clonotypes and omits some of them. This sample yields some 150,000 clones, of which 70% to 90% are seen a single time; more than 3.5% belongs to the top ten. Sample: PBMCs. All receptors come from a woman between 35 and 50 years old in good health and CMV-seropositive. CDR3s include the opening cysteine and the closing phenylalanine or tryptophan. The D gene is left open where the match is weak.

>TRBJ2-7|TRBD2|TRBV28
CASSPPGTSGYEQYF
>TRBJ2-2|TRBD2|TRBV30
CAWRPGTSKNTGELFF
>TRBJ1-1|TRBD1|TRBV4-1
CASSQWDRGMMNSEAFF
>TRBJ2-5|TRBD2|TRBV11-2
CASSLSGGRETQYF
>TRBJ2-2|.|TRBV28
CASNQGAGELFF
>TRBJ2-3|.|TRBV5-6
CASSSFVTDTQYF
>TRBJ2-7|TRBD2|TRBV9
CASSVGTSVGGEQYF
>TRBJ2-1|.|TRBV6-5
CASSYSTRSEQFF
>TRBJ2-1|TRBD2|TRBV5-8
CASSPWSTSGRTNEQFF
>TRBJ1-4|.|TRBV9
CASSPGPSRGREEKLFF
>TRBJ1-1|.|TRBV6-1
CASSATRGYTEAFF
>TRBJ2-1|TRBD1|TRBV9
CASSVATRTGLYNEQFF
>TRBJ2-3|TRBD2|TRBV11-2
CASSGQRGGLDTQYF
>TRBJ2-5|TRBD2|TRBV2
CASSDASGTQETQYF
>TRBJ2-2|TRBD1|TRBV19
CASSVGTAGDGELFF
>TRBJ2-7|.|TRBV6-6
CASSSQGTEQYF
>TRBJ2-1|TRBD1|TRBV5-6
CASSLTGVYNEQFF
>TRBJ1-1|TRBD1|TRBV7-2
CASSLSLQGTEAFF
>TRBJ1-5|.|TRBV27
CASSFRRYQPQHF
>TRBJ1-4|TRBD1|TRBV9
CASSVEAGGLTNEKLFF